This T cell receptor (beta chain) came from a study of CD8+CD57+ T cells in acquired aplastic anemia. Template material for TCR beta VDJ and CDR3 profiling consisted of genomic DNA. TCRdb reanalysed the reads using MiXCR and keeps one entry per CDR3 protein. The sample gives 150,000 to 180,000 distinct CDR3 sequences, about 54% of which show up once; about 12% is in the top ten. The patients chosen for sequencing had shown expansion of CD8+CD57+ cells (detected by flow cytometry). Trimming removed 3 bases from V and 4 bases from J; junction bases left unmatched: 8. CDR3 size: 17 residues. Sequenced input: sorted CD4+, CD8+, or CD8+CD57+ T cells (not recorded which) from PBMCs. V gene TRBV12-3 or TRBV12-4 combines with J gene TRBJ2-6; 8 bases are a match to TRBD2. The clonotype comes from a human donor with aplastic anemia. For the CDR3, the DNA is TGTGCCAGCAGTTTGTGGGCGGGGGGCGCGGGGGCCAACGTCCTGACTTTC. Its protein is CASSLWAGGAGANVLTF.